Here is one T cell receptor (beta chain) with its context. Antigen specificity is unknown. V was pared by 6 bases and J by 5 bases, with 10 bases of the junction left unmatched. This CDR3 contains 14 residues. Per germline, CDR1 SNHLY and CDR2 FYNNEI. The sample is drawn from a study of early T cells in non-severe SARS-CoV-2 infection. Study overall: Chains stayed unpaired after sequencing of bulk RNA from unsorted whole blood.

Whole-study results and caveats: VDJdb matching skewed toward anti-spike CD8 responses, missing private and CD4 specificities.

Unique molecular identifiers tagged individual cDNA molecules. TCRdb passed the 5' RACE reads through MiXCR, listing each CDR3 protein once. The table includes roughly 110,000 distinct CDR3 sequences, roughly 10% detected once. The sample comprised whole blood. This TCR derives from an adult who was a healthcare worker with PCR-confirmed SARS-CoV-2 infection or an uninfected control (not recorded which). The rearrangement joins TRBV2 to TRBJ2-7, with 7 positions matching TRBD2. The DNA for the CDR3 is TGTGCCAGCAGAGAAAGGGAGGGTGGGCACGAGCAGTACTTC. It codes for CASREREGGHEQYF.